This T cell receptor beta chain originates from a study of cytomegalovirus exposure and HLA in healthy donors. Study details: Of approximately 400 genotyped donors, approximately 80% clustered with self-reported Caucasian donors. Findings of the study overall: TCR beta V- and J-gene trimming, according to a later analysis, was linked to a missense DCLRE1C variant. Within a later analysis, the majority of CMV-associated TCR beta chains appeared HLA-restricted.

Both 60 Vbeta primers and 13 Jbeta primers went into the PCR. Repertoires were generated with immunoSEQ multiplex PCR, while TCRdb's copy carries only in-frame clones and drops some. The sample comprises over 150,000 clones, about 79% of which are singletons, and approximately 1.2% rests with the top ten. In regard to this clone: Antigen: not known.

Trimming took 6 bases from V and 5 from J, leaving 17 bases between them. Germline values: CDR1 SGDLS, CDR2 YYNGEE. The CDR3 is 14 amino acids. The clonotype was recovered from a girl between 2 and 10 years old in good health and CMV-seropositive. The sample was PBMCs. The V gene is TRBV9, the J gene TRBJ1-1; weak D call: TRBD1 (5 bases). CDR3 residues: CASTKDGGGTEAFF. CDR3 nucleotide sequence: TGTGCCAGCACGAAGGACGGGGGGGGTACTGAAGCTTTCTTT.